The rows below give T cell receptor beta chains drawn from one sample of a study of OX40 agonist ivuxolimab in advanced cancers. Repertoires were generated with immunoSEQ multiplex PCR, while TCRdb's copy carries only in-frame clones and drops some. The data hold some 46,000 clones, with 80% to 90% observed a single time. This specimen was CD4+ or CD8+ T cells sorted from blood, taken in a trial of the OX40 agonist ivuxolimab. All receptors come from an adult with an advanced solid tumor such as melanoma, head and neck, liver or kidney cancer. Each CDR3 is given with its conserved first and last residue.

TRBJ1-1 13 TRBV6-5 CASRELMNTEAFF
TRBJ1-1 16 TRBV6-6 CASSYSRGGTGTEAFF
TRBJ1-2 12 TRBV9 CASSVGSYGYTF
TRBJ1-6 17 TRBV13 CASSLGPGWEYNSPLHF
TRBJ2-1 18 TRBV7-6 CASSLKTSGAISSNEQFF
TRBJ2-1 15 TRBV7-6 CASSLGSSGYNEQFF
TRBJ2-7 13 TRBV5-4 CASSEVTGNEQYF
TRBJ1-1 13 TRBV6-5 CASSYLGGTEAFF
TRBJ2-3 16 TRBV6-4 CASSDPLGGYTDTQYF
TRBJ1-6 19 TRBV19 CASSIPHPREISYNSPLHF
TRBJ1-1 13 TRBV6-5 CASSWTGNTEAFF
TRBJ1-2 15 TRBV29-1 CSVESRDRASDGYTF
TRBJ2-2 15 TRBV6-5 CASSYSGDYTGELFF
TRBJ2-7 14 TRBV27 CASSPRTGNYEQYF
TRBJ2-1 14 TRBV6-5 CASSYGREYHEQFF
TRBJ2-1 15 TRBV7-6 CASSLAGGGGNEQFF
TRBJ1-2 14 TRBV6-6 CASSILGVNYGYTF
TRBJ2-5 10 TRBV9 CASSGETQYF
TRBJ2-5 13 TRBV7-6 CASSLTLQETQYF
TRBJ1-2 12 TRBV7-9 CASSLGDYGYTF
TRBJ1-1 16 TRBV19 CASSPWTGGANTEAFF
TRBJ1-2 17 TRBV6-4 CASSDSWPDPHIYGYTF
TRBJ2-7 9 TRBV27 CASGPEQYF
TRBJ1-3 15 TRBV7-9 CASSSLDGSGNTIYF
TRBJ1-5 15 TRBV4-3 CASSQGLGENQPQHF
TRBJ2-2 14 TRBV27 CASGTTGGGGELFF
TRBJ1-6 16 TRBV30 CAWSTTGGRGRSPLHF
TRBJ1-5 16 TRBV7-8 CASSLTGTVSNQPQHF